The 10 T cell receptor beta chains reported below all come from one sample, sequenced in a study of CD8+ T cells in alopecia areata. Following extraction, RNA underwent reverse transcription to cDNA, which served as the sequencing template. Clones were sequenced by immunoSEQ multiplex PCR, and TCRdb holds only the in-frame ones, with some missing. Of under 200,000 clones in the sample, approximately 57% were seen once. Treatment specified: oral pan-JAK inhibitor, 5-10 mg twice daily. The starting material was CD4+ T cells sorted from blood, obtained at week 24, from a patient treated with tofacitinib. The receptors originated from a human donor with alopecia areata.

The gene calls are TRBV30 and TRBJ2-7; D remains ambiguous. The V end lost 1 base, the J end lost 1 base, and 11 bases lay between the germline ends. CDR3 length: 14 residues. CDR1 and CDR2 from the germline V gene are GTSNPN and SVGIG (reference sequence). The CDR3 here is CAWSAPPMSYEQYF. Here the CDR3 DNA reads TGTGCCTGGAGTGCCCCTCCCATGTCCTACGAGCAGTACTTC. The full variable domain, rest sourced from reference TRBV30 and TRBJ2-7, is SQTIHQWPATLVQPVGSPLSLECTVEGTSNPNLYWYRQAAGRGLQLLFYSVGIGQISSEVPQNLSASRPQDRQFILSSKKLLLSDSGFYLCAWSAPPMSYEQYFGPGTRLTVT.

This chain connects TRBV19 to TRBJ2-7; TRBD1 is a possible D gene (6 bases). Germline V lookup: CDR1 LNHDA, CDR2 SQIVND (reference sequence). Trimming stripped 3 bases from V and 5 bases from J, with 11 bases between. This CDR3 has 13 residues. CDR3 bases: TGTGCCAGTAGTATCACAGGGTCCCACGAGCAGTACTTC. It yields the protein CASSITGSHEQYF. Looking up the rest from reference TRBV19 and TRBJ2-7 gives the full variable domain: DGGITQSPKYLFRKEGQNVTLSCEQNLNHDAMYWYRQDPGQGLRLIYYSQIVNDFQKGDIAEGYSVSREKKESFPLTVTSAQKNPTAFYLCASSITGSHEQYFGPGTRLTVT.

The rearrangement links TRBV4-1 to TRBJ1-2; weak D call: TRBD1 (5 bases). With 1 base removed from V and 4 bases from J, the gap between germline ends came to 13 bases. The germline CDR1 and CDR2 sequences are MGHRA and YSYEKL. This CDR3 contains 15 residues. The CDR3 DNA reads as TGCGCCAGCAGCCAAGGTCCCGACAGTCTCTATGGCTACACCTTC. Protein sequence: CASSQGPDSLYGYTF.

This clone was observed a handful of times. This chain connects TRBV4-1 to TRBJ1-2; D is possibly TRBD1 (5 bases). V gave up 6 bases and J gave up 2 bases, with 13 bases separating them. The CDR3 runs to 14 residues. Germline loops: CDR1 MGHRA, CDR2 YSYEKL. CDR3 in DNA: TGCGCCAGCAGAACCGGGACGACGAACTATGGCTACACCTTC. It encodes CASRTGTTNYGYTF.

The rearrangement links TRBV6-1 to TRBJ1-2; 9 bases are shared with TRBD1. The V gene end was trimmed by 2 bases and the J gene end by 4 bases; junction bases not matched to a gene: 5. The CDR3 loop spans 15 amino acids. The germline gives CDR1 MNHNS, CDR2 SASEGT. CDR3 sequence (DNA): TGTGCCAGCAGTGAATCGGACAGGGGCCGCTATGGCTACACCTTC. This sequence encodes CASSESDRGRYGYTF.

The V call is TRBV29-1, the J call TRBJ1-2; tentative D call: TRBD1 (5 bases). This CDR3 comprises 13 residues. With 4 bases removed from V and 6 bases from J, the gap between germline ends came to 15 bases. Germline V gene lookup returns CDR1 SQVTM and CDR2 ANQGSEA. DNA of the CDR3: TGCAGCGTTGGCGGGATGATGGGGGATGGCTACACCTTC. Its translation is CSVGGMMGDGYTF.

The chain couples TRBV5-6 to TRBJ1-2; D may be TRBD1 (5 bases). From germline, CDR1 is SGHDT and CDR2 YYEEEE. The germline V and J ends were trimmed by 0 bases and 6 bases, with 6 bases remaining between them. The length of the CDR3 is 12 residues. The CDR3 DNA sequence: TGTGCCAGCAGCTTGGCGGGGGATGGCTACACCTTC. This encodes CASSLAGDGYTF.

In this sample, this clone turned up a few times. The chain recombines TRBV29-1 with TRBJ1-5, with 9 nucleotides matching TRBD1. CDR3 length: 13 amino acids. CDR1 is SQVTM and CDR2 is ANQGSEA in the germline V gene. The J segment lost 6 bases and the V segment lost 6 bases, leaving 6 bases of the junction unmatched. CDR3 residues: CSVTTGGTQPQHF. The DNA for the CDR3 is TGCAGCGTGACCACAGGGGGCACTCAGCCCCAGCATTTT.

This clone was observed once. The chain employs TRBV25-1 and TRBJ1-6, with TRBD1 as a possible D gene (5 bases). CDR1 is MGHDK, CDR2 SYGVNS, per germline. Between the trimmed V and J ends, which lost 1 base and 4 bases, there was a span of 11 bases. The CDR3 totals 16 residues. The CDR3 loop reads CASSEFTRGYNSPLHF. CDR3 DNA: TGTGCCAGCAGTGAATTTACTAGGGGTTATAATTCACCCCTCCACTTT.

This clone was seen a few times. V gene TRBV4-1 combines with J gene TRBJ2-7; maybe TRBD1 (6 bases). Trimming shortened V by 1 base and J by 2 bases, and 12 bases separated the two germline ends. Germline V gene data show CDR1 as MGHRA and CDR2 as YSYEKL. This CDR3 spans 15 amino acids. The CDR3 spells CASSQAQGTTYEQYF. For the CDR3, the DNA is TGCGCCAGCAGCCAAGCCCAGGGGACCACCTACGAGCAGTACTTC.